Each of the 11 T cell receptor beta chains below was sequenced from the same sample in a study of blood T cell repertoires in COVID-19. Libraries were prepared by immunoSEQ multiplex PCR; TCRdb keeps only in-frame clonotypes and omits some of them. Of 200,000 or so clones listed, almost 85% are singletons. What was sequenced was peripheral blood. These TCRs come from a human donor with acute or convalescent COVID-19. The donor label of this sample is uncertain.

This chain connects TRBV13 to TRBJ2-3; 11 bases are shared with TRBD2. Germline CDR1 PRHDT, CDR2 FYEKMQ (reference sequence). There are 16 residues in the CDR3. V lost 1 base, J lost 5 bases, and 5 bases stayed unmatched. The CDR3 protein is CASSLVTSGSRDTQYF. Here the CDR3 DNA reads TGTGCCAGCAGCTTAGTCACTAGCGGGAGTAGAGATACGCAGTATTTT.

The chain recombines TRBV6-1 with TRBJ1-5; 11 bases line up with TRBD1. The junction had 3 bases not matched to a gene; V was cut back by 1 base and J by 7 bases. Germline V gene lookup returns CDR1 MNHNS and CDR2 SASEGT. The CDR3 spans 15 residues. The CDR3 sequence is CASSEGDRGWQPQHF. Written as DNA, the CDR3 is TGTGCCAGCAGTGAAGGGGACAGGGGGTGGCAGCCCCAGCATTTT.

The rearrangement uses TRBV20-1 and TRBJ2-1, with D possibly matching TRBD2 (5 bases). CDR1 is DFQATT, CDR2 SNEGSKA, per germline (reference sequence). CDR3 length: 12 residues. V shed 3 bases and J shed 8 bases, with 11 bases lying between them. The CDR3 loop reads CSASPTRDEQFF. The CDR3 DNA follows: TGCAGTGCTAGTCCCACTAGGGATGAGCAGTTCTTC.

The V gene is TRBV5-1, the J gene TRBJ1-2; D might be TRBD1 (6 bases). V lost 1 base, J lost 6 bases, and 7 bases lay in between. Germline CDR1 SGHRS, CDR2 YFSETQ. This CDR3 has 12 amino acids. The CDR3 sequence: CASSLPGDGYTF. The CDR3 nucleotides read TGCGCCAGCAGCTTGCCAGGGGATGGCTACACCTTC.

This chain uses TRBV9 with TRBJ2-1; 8 bases are a match to TRBD2. V shed 2 bases and J 3 bases; nucleotides not matched to a gene: 4. Per germline, CDR1 SGDLS and CDR2 YYNGEE. CDR3 length equals 15 residues. CDR3 bases: TGTGCCAGCAGCGTGGCCGGGACTAGCTACAATGAGCAGTTCTTC. Its protein product is CASSVAGTSYNEQFF.

This clone has just one count. J is TRBJ2-7 and V is TRBV9; weak D call: TRBD1 (6 bases). CDR3 length: 14 residues. Trimming took 0 bases from V and 3 from J, leaving 10 bases between them. Germline lookup yields CDR1 SGDLS and CDR2 YYNGEE. In DNA, the CDR3 is TGTGCCAGCAGCGTAGAGGGGACAAGCTACGAGCAGTACTTC. Amino acids: CASSVEGTSYEQYF. Full variable domain (outside the CDR3, taken from reference TRBV9 and TRBJ2-7): DSGVTQTPKHLITATGQRVTLRCSPRSGDLSVYWYQQSLDQGLQFLIQYYNGEERAKGNILERFSAQQFPDLHSELNLSSLELGDSALYFCASSVEGTSYEQYFGPGTRLTVT.

The J gene is TRBJ2-7, the V gene TRBV24-1; tentatively, D is TRBD2 (5 bases). CDR3 length: 12 residues. From germline, CDR1 is KGHDR and CDR2 SFDVKD. Trimming stripped 2 bases from V and 5 bases from J, with 6 bases between. DNA of the CDR3: TGTGCCACCAGTGATTCGAGGGACGAGCAGTACTTC. Amino acid sequence: CATSDSRDEQYF.

The rearrangement links TRBV27 to TRBJ2-1; D may be TRBD2 (6 bases). Trimming removed 6 bases at V and 6 bases at J, with 12 bases between. CDR1 MNHEY and CDR2 SMNVEV come from the germline V gene (reference sequence). The CDR3 extends over 13 amino acids. For the CDR3, the DNA is TGTGCCAGCAGGGACTACGCCGGCAATGAGCAGTTCTTC. Amino acid sequence: CASRDYAGNEQFF.

This clone is a singleton in its sample. This chain connects TRBV27 to TRBJ2-6, with TRBD1 matching over 12 bases. Trimming removed 5 bases from V and 4 bases from J; junction bases left unmatched: 12. This CDR3 has 19 amino acids. Per germline, CDR1 MNHEY and CDR2 SMNVEV (reference sequence). For the CDR3, the DNA is TGTGCCAGCAGTCCTGTTCCGGGACAGGGGGCTGGAGGGGCCAACGTCCTGACTTTC. It specifies CASSPVPGQGAGGANVLTF.

The V call is TRBV7-9, the J call TRBJ2-7, with D maybe TRBD2 (6 bases). Germline loops: CDR1 SEHNR, CDR2 FQNEAQ (reference sequence). V was cut by 5 bases and J by 7 bases, with 12 bases left in between. The CDR3 totals 12 residues. In DNA, the CDR3 is TGTGCCAGCAGCAGCGGGTGGGAAGAGCAGTACTTC. Translation gives CASSSGWEEQYF. Variable domain in full (rest from reference TRBV7-9 and TRBJ2-7): DTGVSQNPRHKITKRGQNVTFRCDPISEHNRLYWYRQTLGQGPEFLTYFQNEAQLEKSRLLSDRFSAERPKGSFSTLEIQRTEQGDSAMYLCASSSGWEEQYFGPGTRLTVT.

This chain links TRBV11-2 with TRBJ2-2, with a possible D match to TRBD2 (6 bases). Germline V CDR1 and CDR2: SGHAT, FQNNGV. The CDR3 is 15 residues long. V shed 1 base and J shed 4 bases, with 10 bases lying between them. The CDR3 DNA reads as TGTGCCAGCAGCTTAGCGGGAGCGGGCACCGGGGAGCTGTTTTTT. Amino acids: CASSLAGAGTGELFF.